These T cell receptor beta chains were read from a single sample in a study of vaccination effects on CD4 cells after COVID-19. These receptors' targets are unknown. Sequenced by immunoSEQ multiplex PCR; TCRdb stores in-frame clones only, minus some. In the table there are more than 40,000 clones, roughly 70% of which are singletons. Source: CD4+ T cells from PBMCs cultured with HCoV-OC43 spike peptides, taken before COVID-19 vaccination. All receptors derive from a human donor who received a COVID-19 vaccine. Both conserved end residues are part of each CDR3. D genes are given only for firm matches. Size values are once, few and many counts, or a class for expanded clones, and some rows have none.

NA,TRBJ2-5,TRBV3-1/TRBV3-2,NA,TGTGCCAGCAGCCTTCCGCACGGGGGAGAGACCCAGTACTTC,CASSLPHGGETQYF
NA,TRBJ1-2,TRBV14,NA,TGTGCCAGCAGCCAAGTACCGGTGCGTGGCTACACCTTC,CASSQVPVRGYTF
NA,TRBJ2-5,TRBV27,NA,TGTGCCAGCAGTTTAATAGCCCAAGAGACCCAGTACTTC,CASSLIAQETQYF
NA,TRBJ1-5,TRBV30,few,TGTGCCTGGAGCGCTATTGAGGGGCCCCAGCATTTT,CAWSAIEGPQHF
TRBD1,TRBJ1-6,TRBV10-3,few,TGTGCCATCAGGACAGGGCATAATTCACCCCTCCACTTT,CAIRTGHNSPLHF
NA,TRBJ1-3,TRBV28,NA,TGTGCCAGCAGTTTACACATCTCTGGAAACACCATATATTTT,CASSLHISGNTIYF
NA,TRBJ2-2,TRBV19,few,TGTGCCAGTAGTTCCCGACCGAACACCGGGGAGCTGTTTTTT,CASSSRPNTGELFF
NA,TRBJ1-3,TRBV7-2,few,TGTGCCAGCAGCTTAAGTGGAAACACCATATATTTT,CASSLSGNTIYF
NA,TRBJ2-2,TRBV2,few,TGTGCCAGCAGGGTGGAGAGGGACACCGGGGAGCTGTTTTTT,CASRVERDTGELFF
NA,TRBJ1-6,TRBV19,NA,TGTGCCACCGGGGAAACCTATAATTCACCCCTCCACTTT,CATGETYNSPLHF
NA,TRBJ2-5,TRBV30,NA,TGTGCCTGGGCAGAAGGGCGGGCCCAGTACTTC,CAWAEGRAQYF
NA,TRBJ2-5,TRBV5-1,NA,TGCGCCAGCAGCTCCTGGACATTCGCGCGGGAGACCCAGTACTTC,CASSSWTFARETQYF
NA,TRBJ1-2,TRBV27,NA,TGTGCCAGCTCTCTTGGCCGTCCCTATGGCTACACCTTC,CASSLGRPYGYTF
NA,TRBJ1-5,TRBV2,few,TGTGCCAGCAGTGGACAGGTAGGCAGCGCCAGCAATCAGCCCCAGCATTTT,CASSGQVGSASNQPQHF